This T cell receptor beta chain was captured in a study of shared clonotypes between healthy human individuals. Whole-study context: A couple of women and three men aged 18 to 49 made up the donors.

General study results and limits: In contrast to clonotypes shared by all four donors, non-shared clonotypes had lower generation probabilities.

200 ng DNA, around 30,000 T cell genomes, went into each sorted-subset replicate PCR. Sequencing used immunoSEQ multiplex PCR; TCRdb keeps in-frame clones, though not all of them. The table lists 2,500,000 or so clones, 92% of them singletons. Comments on this clone: What it binds is unknown. In the same sample, other DNA sequences code for this CDR3.

J lost 0 bases, V lost 4 bases, and 6 bases had no gene match. The CDR3 totals 16 residues. In germline, CDR1 is SGHRS, CDR2 YFSETQ. Nashville, Tennessee was home to all donors, who were Caucasian adults. The rearrangement uses TRBV5-1 and TRBJ1-1; TRBD1 matches at 10 bases. The origin of this receptor is a man aged 18 to 29 in good health. Some clones in this sample may be carry-over from other donors' samples. The sequencing input was naive CD4+ T cells from PBMCs. As to subset: CD45RA+ positively selected. The CDR3 reads CASSLGQGGMNTEAFF. The CDR3 DNA reads as TGCGCCAGCAGCCTCGGACAGGGGGGCATGAACACTGAAGCTTTCTTT. The full variable domain, its missing parts supplied by reference TRBV5-1 and TRBJ1-1, is KAGVTQTPRYLIKTRGQQVTLSCSPISGHRSVSWYQQTPGQGLQFLFEYFSETQRNKGNFPGRFSGRQFSNSRSEMNVSTLELGDSALYLCASSLGQGGMNTEAFFGQGTRLTVV.